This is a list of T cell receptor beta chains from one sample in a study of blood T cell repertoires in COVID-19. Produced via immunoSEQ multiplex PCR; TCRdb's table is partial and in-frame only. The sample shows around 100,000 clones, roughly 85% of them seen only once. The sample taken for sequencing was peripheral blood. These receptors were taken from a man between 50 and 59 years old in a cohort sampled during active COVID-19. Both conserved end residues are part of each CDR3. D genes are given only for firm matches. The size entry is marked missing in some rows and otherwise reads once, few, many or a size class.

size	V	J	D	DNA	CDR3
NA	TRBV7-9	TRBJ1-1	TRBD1	TGTGCCAGCAGTAGCGGGGGAGGGGGCTCGGGCACTGAAGCTTTCTTT	CASSSGGGGSGTEAFF
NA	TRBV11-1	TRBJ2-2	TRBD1	TGTGCCAGCAGCCGCTTTAGGGGACAGGGGGACGGGGAGCTGTTTTTT	CASSRFRGQGDGELFF
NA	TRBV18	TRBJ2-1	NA	TGTGCCAGCTCACGGGGCAATGTCGGTACAAATGAGCAGTTCTTC	CASSRGNVGTNEQFF
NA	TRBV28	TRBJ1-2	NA	TGTGCCAGCGCCCGGTCTGCTTATGGCTACACCTTC	CASARSAYGYTF
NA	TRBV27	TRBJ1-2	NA	TGTGCCAGCAGTTCAACAGGATTATATGGCTACACCTTC	CASSSTGLYGYTF
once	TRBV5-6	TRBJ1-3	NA	TGTGCCAGCAGCCGGGACACCTCTGGAAACACCATATATTTT	CASSRDTSGNTIYF
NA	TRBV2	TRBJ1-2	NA	TGTGCCAGCAGGGTACAGGGATTGGATGGCTACACCTTC	CASRVQGLDGYTF
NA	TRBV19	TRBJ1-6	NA	TGTGCCAGTAGCCCAACGGGGGGCGACTCACCCCTCCACTTT	CASSPTGGDSPLHF
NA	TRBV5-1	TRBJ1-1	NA	TGCGCCAGCAGCTTGGATGGCATGAACACTGAAGCTTTCTTT	CASSLDGMNTEAFF
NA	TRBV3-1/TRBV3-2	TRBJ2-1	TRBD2	TGTGCCAGCAGCCCTAGCGGGGGGCTATACAATGAGCAGTTCTTC	CASSPSGGLYNEQFF
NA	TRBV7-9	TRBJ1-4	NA	TGTGCCAGCAGCTTGGGGGCAGGGAATGAAAAACTGTTTTTT	CASSLGAGNEKLFF
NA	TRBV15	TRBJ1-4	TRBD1	TGTGCCACCAGCAGAGATAAGGGGACAGGGGGCAGGGAAAAACTGTTTTTT	CATSRDKGTGGREKLFF
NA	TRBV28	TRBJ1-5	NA	TGTGCCAGCAGATTCGACAGAAGCAATCAGCCCCAGCATTTT	CASRFDRSNQPQHF
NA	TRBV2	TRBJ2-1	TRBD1	TGTGCCAGCAGTTTCGACAGGGGGGGGGAAAATGAGCAGTTCTTC	CASSFDRGGENEQFF
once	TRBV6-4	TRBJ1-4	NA	TGTGCCAGCACTGAACGGGAAAAACTGTTTTTT	CASTEREKLFF
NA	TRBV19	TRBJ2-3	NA	TGTGCCAGTAGCCCGACTAGCACAGATACGCAGTATTTT	CASSPTSTDTQYF
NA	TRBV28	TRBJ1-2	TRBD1	TGTGCCAGCAGCGGGACAGGGGTTTACTATGGCTACACCTTC	CASSGTGVYYGYTF
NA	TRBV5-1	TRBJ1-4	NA	TGCGCCAGCAGCTTTCAAGGGACTACTAATGAAAAACTGTTTTTT	CASSFQGTTNEKLFF
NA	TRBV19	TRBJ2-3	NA	TGTGCCAGTAGTATAGGCGGGACCAACACAGATACGCAGTATTTT	CASSIGGTNTDTQYF